The 26 T cell receptor beta chains reported below all come from one sample, sequenced in a study of somatic mutations in cytotoxic T cells in rheumatoid arthritis (dated by TCRdb to 2015 to 2018). The library was produced with the immunoSEQ multiplex PCR assay. TCRdb took this table from immuneACCESS and kept in-frame rearrangements with V and J called. Such tables lack part of the clones; where checked against another copy, unresolved V genes explain under half of the gap, and the rest is unexplained. This sample comprises several thousand clones, approximately 82% of them detected only once. Jointly, the top ten make up 3.5% to 5% of the sample. The sample consisted of CD8+ T cells sorted from blood. These receptors came from an adult with rheumatoid arthritis.

In its sample, this clone was seen a few times. This chain links TRBV6-4 with TRBJ1-1; no clear D. The CDR3 consists of 15 residues. Trimming cost V 0 bases and J 4 bases, with 12 bases left between them. CDR1 and CDR2 (germline): MRHNA, SNTAGT. CDR3 loop: CASSDSPLRGTEAFF. CDR3 nucleotide sequence: TGTGCCAGCAGTGACTCGCCGTTGCGGGGCACTGAAGCTTTCTTT.

By sample fraction, this clone is large. This chain joins TRBV6-4 and TRBJ1-5, with TRBD1 as a possible D gene (5 bases). Per germline, CDR1 MRHNA and CDR2 SNTAGT. The CDR3 extends over 15 amino acids. Trimming shortened V by 6 bases and J by 1 base, and 13 bases separated the two germline ends. The CDR3 sequence: CASSAGAESNQPQHF. CDR3 DNA: TGTGCCAGCAGCGCCGGGGCAGAGAGCAATCAGCCCCAGCATTTT.

This clone has just one count. The chain links TRBV4-2 to TRBJ2-2, with TRBD1 as a possible D gene (6 bases). The germline CDR1 and CDR2 sequences are LGHNA and YNFKEQ. This CDR3 is built from 20 residues. Trimming stripped 1 base from V and 1 base from J, with 22 bases between. As DNA, the CDR3 is TGTGCCAGCAGCCAAGTTGGTAATATTGGGGGACACCAGAACACCGGGGAGCTGTTTTTT. It translates to CASSQVGNIGGHQNTGELFF.

The chain employs TRBV6-4 and TRBJ2-2; D uncertain. Germline CDR1 MRHNA, CDR2 SNTAGT. CDR3 length: 13 residues. V dropped 4 bases and J dropped 5 bases, with 8 bases sitting between them. The CDR3 region is CASSVGATGELFF. The CDR3 DNA follows: TGTGCCAGCAGTGTTGGCGCTACCGGGGAGCTGTTTTTT.

The V gene is TRBV16, the J gene TRBJ2-7; the match to TRBD2 covers 12 bases. The CDR3 totals 16 residues. The germline CDR1 and CDR2 sequences are KGHSY and FQNENV. The V segment lost 0 bases and the J segment 1 base; nucleotides outside the gene matches: 1. The CDR3 DNA reads TGTGCCAGCAGCCAATCCCTAGCGGGAGGGTCCTACGAGCAGTACTTC. This encodes CASSQSLAGGSYEQYF.

The chain links TRBV27 to TRBJ1-2; D not certain. The CDR3 loop spans 15 amino acids. Germline V gene lookup returns CDR1 MNHEY and CDR2 SMNVEV (reference sequence). Trimming pared 5 bases from V and 2 bases from J, leaving 15 bases between. The CDR3 DNA sequence: TGTGCCAGCAGTCCGTTTGGGCAGAGAAACTATGGCTACACCTTC. As protein: CASSPFGQRNYGYTF.

The chain has TRBV19 and TRBJ2-3; D gene ambiguous. This CDR3 spans 18 amino acids. Germline loops: CDR1 LNHDA, CDR2 SQIVND (reference sequence). Trimming stripped 3 bases from V and 0 bases from J, with 19 bases between. The CDR3 region has the DNA TGTGCCAGTAGTATTCCTGGCAGACAAATTCCTAGCACAGATACGCAGTATTTT. This gives the protein CASSIPGRQIPSTDTQYF.

The chain's CDR3 is CASSQARALNNEQFF. CDR3 nucleotide sequence: TGCGCCAGCAGCCAAGCTCGCGCCCTCAACAATGAGCAGTTCTTC. The chain carries TRBV4-1 and TRBJ2-1; D uncertain. Germline V gene data show CDR1 as MGHRA and CDR2 as YSYEKL. This CDR3 is 15 amino acids long. Trimming cost V 1 base and J 5 bases, with 12 bases left between them.

This chain joins TRBV12-2 and TRBJ1-1. TRBV12-2 is tagged as a pseudogene. The CDR3 consists of 15 residues. CDR3 DNA: TGTGCAAGCGGGGGAGCGGGCGGCCAGCCCACTGAAGCTTTCTTT. It codes for CASGGAGGQPTEAFF.

This clone was recorded a few times. This chain uses TRBV10-3 with TRBJ1-3, with D hard to call. Germline V gene sequence: CDR1 ENHRY, CDR2 SYGVKD. The V and J ends lost 3 bases and 0 bases respectively, with 12 bases between them. This CDR3 region has 16 residues. In DNA, the CDR3 is TGTGCCATCAGTGATTGGCTATCCATCTCTGGAAACACCATATATTTT. It translates to CAISDWLSISGNTIYF.

The chain links TRBV7-6 to TRBJ2-1; 8 positions agree with TRBD2. This CDR3 has 15 amino acids. Germline CDR1 SGHVS, CDR2 FNYEAQ. The V and J ends lost 3 bases and 4 bases, in that order; junction bases with no gene match: 5. The CDR3 is CASSFSGIGYNEQFF. The DNA of the CDR3 is TGTGCCAGCAGCTTTAGCGGGATCGGTTACAATGAGCAGTTCTTC.

The chain employs TRBV12-5 and TRBJ1-1, with D unresolved. The V and J ends lost 3 bases and 1 base respectively, with 6 bases between them. The germline gives CDR1 LGHNT, CDR2 FRNRAP. The CDR3 extends over 13 amino acids. CDR3 sequence: CASGLAPNTEAFF. DNA of the CDR3: TGTGCTAGTGGTTTAGCACCGAACACTGAAGCTTTCTTT.

The rearrangement joins TRBV6-4 to TRBJ2-1, with D tentatively TRBD2 (5 bases). V lost 7 bases, J lost 3 bases, and 13 bases lay in between. The CDR3 length is 14 residues. From germline, CDR1 is MRHNA and CDR2 SNTAGT. CDR3 sequence (DNA): TGTGCCAGCACCCCGGGTAGCGACTACAATGAGCAGTTCTTC. Protein: CASTPGSDYNEQFF.

The chain recombines TRBV7-9 with TRBJ2-1; D is perhaps TRBD2 (5 bases). This CDR3 has 14 amino acids. CDR1 and CDR2 (germline): SEHNR, FQNEAQ (reference sequence). The V end lost 5 bases, the J end lost 6 bases, and 14 bases lay between the germline ends. CDR3 residues: CASSAVRSGNEQFF. CDR3 nucleotides: TGTGCCAGCAGCGCGGTAAGGAGCGGCAATGAGCAGTTCTTC.

The chain joins TRBV13 to TRBJ2-1; D may be TRBD1 or TRBD2 (6 bases each). Trimming took off 5 bases at V and 4 bases at J, with 18 bases between the two ends. The CDR3 totals 16 residues. Germline loops: CDR1 PRHDT, CDR2 FYEKMQ (reference sequence). CDR3: CASSPSLGGSYNEQFF. CDR3 sequence (DNA): TGTGCCAGCAGCCCCTCTTTGGGGGGCTCTTACAATGAGCAGTTCTTC.

J is TRBJ2-7 and V is TRBV27; a weak D match, TRBD1 (7 bases). This CDR3 contains 14 residues. The V end was cut by 3 bases, the J end by 5 bases, with 14 bases between. Germline values: CDR1 MNHEY, CDR2 SMNVEV (reference sequence). CDR3 amino acids: CASSFTGGGNEQYF. CDR3 sequence (DNA): TGTGCCAGCAGTTTTACTGGAGGGGGCAACGAGCAGTACTTC.

V usage is TRBV6-4 and J usage is TRBJ2-7; 11 bases agree with TRBD1. The trim removed 4 bases at V and 3 bases at J, leaving 2 bases unmatched. The CDR3 spans 14 residues. Germline V gives CDR1 MRHNA, CDR2 SNTAGT. The CDR3 spells CASSGGTGGYEQYF. The CDR3 DNA follows: TGTGCCAGCAGTGGCGGGACAGGGGGCTACGAGCAGTACTTC.

A few counts support this clone. This chain joins TRBV19 and TRBJ2-7; 9 positions agree with TRBD1. Germline CDR1 LNHDA, CDR2 SQIVND (reference sequence). This CDR3 has 14 residues. With V trimmed by 5 bases and J by 4 bases, 6 bases remained unmatched. CDR3 protein: CASSSGTGPYEQYF. In DNA, the CDR3 is TGTGCCAGTAGTTCCGGGACAGGGCCGTACGAGCAGTACTTC.

The rearrangement uses TRBV2 and TRBJ1-2; D may be TRBD1 (6 bases). The length of the CDR3 is 15 residues. CDR1 is SNHLY and CDR2 is FYNNEI in the germline V gene. Trimming took 7 bases from V and 5 from J, leaving 20 bases between them. CDR3 nucleotides: TGTGCCAGCAATGGGGGGGGCAGGTTCGGGTATGGCTACACCTTC. It yields the protein CASNGGGRFGYGYTF.

The V and J genes are TRBV27 and TRBJ2-1; 7 nucleotides agree with TRBD1. The germline CDR1 and CDR2 sequences are MNHEY and SMNVEV (reference sequence). The CDR3 runs 14 residues. V lost 4 bases and J lost 10; bases outside the gene matches: 10. The CDR3 nucleotides are TGTGCCAGCAGTTCCAACGACAGGGTCGTAGAGCAGTTCTTC. The encoded protein is CASSSNDRVVEQFF.

This sequence joins TRBV9 and TRBJ2-2; 12 nucleotides line up with TRBD1. V was clipped by 0 bases and J by 6 bases; unmatched bases: 9. The germline gives CDR1 SGDLS, CDR2 YYNGEE. The CDR3 has 18 residues. As DNA, the CDR3 is TGTGCCAGCAGCGTAGACGAGGGGGACAGGGGGCGCGCCGGGGAGCTGTTTTTT. Its translation is CASSVDEGDRGRAGELFF.

This clone appeared once. The chain joins TRBV14 to TRBJ2-3; D tentatively reads TRBD1 or TRBD2 (6 bases each). The V and J ends lost 2 bases and 4 bases respectively, with 10 bases between them. CDR1 is SGHDN and CDR2 is FVKESK in the germline V gene. The CDR3 has 14 residues. CDR3 in amino acids: CASSQFGGPDTQYF. Written as DNA, the CDR3 is TGTGCCAGCAGCCAATTCGGGGGCCCAGATACGCAGTATTTT.

This chain connects TRBV21-1 to TRBJ1-5. TRBV21-1 is labeled a pseudogene. This CDR3 comprises 19 residues. CDR3 sequence: CASSAPFRTDGHSDQPQHF. CDR3 DNA: TGTGCCAGCAGCGCACCCTTCCGAACGGATGGTCATAGCGATCAGCCCCAGCATTTT.

V gene TRBV7-9 combines with J gene TRBJ2-1; D perhaps matches TRBD2 (5 bases). The CDR3 totals 14 residues. The V and J ends lost 3 bases and 7 bases respectively, with 13 bases between them. Germline CDR1 reads SEHNR; CDR2 reads FQNEAQ (reference sequence). The CDR3 nucleotides read TGTGCCAGCAGCTTTAGCCCAGGAGGTAATGAGCAGTTCTTC. Its translation is CASSFSPGGNEQFF.

The chain links TRBV27 to TRBJ2-6; D is unclear. CDR3 length: 13 residues. Germline V gene data show CDR1 as MNHEY and CDR2 as SMNVEV (reference sequence). Trimming cost V 3 bases and J 3 bases, with 3 bases left between them. CDR3 nucleotides: TGTGCCAGCAGTTTCGGTGGGGCCAACGTCCTGACTTTC. It translates to CASSFGGANVLTF.

The V gene is TRBV9, the J gene TRBJ1-1; no clear D gene. The ends were cut back, 5 bases at V and 0 bases at J, with 5 bases in the middle. The V gene's germline CDR1 is SGDLS and CDR2 YYNGEE. This CDR3 is 12 amino acids long. CDR3 residues: CASRGMNTEAFF. The CDR3 DNA reads TGTGCCAGCAGAGGGATGAACACTGAAGCTTTCTTT.